One TCR beta chain is described in this entry. Its antigen is currently unknown. Researchers report immunoSEQ v3.0 was run at survey level. The repertoire was sequenced with immunoSEQ multiplex PCR; TCRdb's copy has only in-frame clones and lacks some. The sample comprises about 25,000 clones, 88% of which are singletons, and about 5% rests with the top ten. This sample is part of a study of long-term antiretroviral therapy in people with HIV. This CDR3 comprises 18 residues. CDR1 and CDR2 from the germline V gene are ENHRY and SYGVKD. V lost 3 bases to trimming and J lost 6 bases, with 23 bases between them. General study results and limits: Increased diversity was seen after ART, yet it remained lower than in transplant donor controls. CDR3 length ranges were narrower in HIV repertoires than in controls.

No donor had fewer than one pre-ART PBMC sample or fewer than two post-ART PBMC samples. The chain employs TRBV10-3 and TRBJ2-2, with D perhaps being TRBD1 or TRBD2 (5 bases each). Sequenced here: unsorted PBMCs, sampled approximately 4.5 years after starting antiretroviral therapy. This sequence was found in a man aged 30-40 years with HIV. The CDR3 reads CAISDLLRDGILPGELFF. The CDR3 DNA follows: TGTGCCATCAGTGACCTCCTCCGGGACGGAATCCTGCCCGGGGAGCTGTTTTTT.